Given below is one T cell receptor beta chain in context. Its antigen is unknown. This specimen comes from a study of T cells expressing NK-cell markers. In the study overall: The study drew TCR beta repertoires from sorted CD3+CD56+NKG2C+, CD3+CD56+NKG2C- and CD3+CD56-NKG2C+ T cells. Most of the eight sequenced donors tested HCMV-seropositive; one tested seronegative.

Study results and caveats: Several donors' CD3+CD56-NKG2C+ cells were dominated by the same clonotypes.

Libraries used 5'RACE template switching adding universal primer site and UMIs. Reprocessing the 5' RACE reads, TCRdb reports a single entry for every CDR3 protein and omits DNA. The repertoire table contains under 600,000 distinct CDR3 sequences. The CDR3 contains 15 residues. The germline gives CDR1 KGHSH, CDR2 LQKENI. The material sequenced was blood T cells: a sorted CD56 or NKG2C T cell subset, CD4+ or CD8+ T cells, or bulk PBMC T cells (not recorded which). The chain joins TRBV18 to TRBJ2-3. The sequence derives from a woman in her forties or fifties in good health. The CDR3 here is CASSPGMEVTDTQYF. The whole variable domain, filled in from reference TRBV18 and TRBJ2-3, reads NAGVMQNPRHLVRRRGQEARLRCSPMKGHSHVYWYRQLPEEGLKFMVYLQKENIIDESGMPKERFSAEFPKEGPSILRIQQVVRGDSAAYFCASSPGMEVTDTQYFGPGTRLTVL.